The 26 T cell receptor beta chains below come from one sample, sequenced in a study of T-cell memory formation after mild COVID-19. TCRdb used MiXCR to reprocess the 5' RACE reads, holding one entry per CDR3 protein. Of a few hundred thousand distinct CDR3 sequences in the sample, under 25% were seen once. Specimen: PBMCs or a T cell subset sorted from them (not recorded which). Receptors were obtained from an adult woman who had mild COVID-19 (a few samples of this study predate the infection). Cell type and time point are not known.

V usage is TRBV11-2 and J usage is TRBJ1-1; 7 bases are shared with TRBD1. Trimming removed 5 bases from V and 4 bases from J; junction bases left unmatched: 10. This CDR3 is 15 amino acids long. Per the germline V gene, CDR1 is SGHAT and CDR2 is FQNNGV. The CDR3 sequence is CASSPYGQAPTEAFF. The CDR3 nucleotides read TGTGCCAGCAGCCCCTACGGACAGGCCCCCACTGAAGCTTTCTTT.

The chain recombines TRBV3-1 with TRBJ1-1, with 8 bases identical to TRBD1. J was trimmed by 7 bases and V by 7 bases; bases with no gene match: 8. Germline CDR1 reads LGHDT; CDR2 reads YNNKEL (reference sequence). The CDR3 sequence is 13 residues long. The CDR3 loop reads CASTPGQVGEAFF. The CDR3 DNA reads as TGTGCCAGCACCCCGGGACAGGTGGGTGAAGCTTTCTTT.

About this clonotype: The conserved closing phenylalanine or tryptophan is absent in this CDR3, likely reflecting a read error. This rearrangement joins TRBV6-5 to TRBJ2-5, with D perhaps matching TRBD2 (5 bases). The CDR3 loop spans 14 amino acids. V was clipped by 6 bases and J by 9 bases, with 20 bases between them. Germline loops: CDR1 MNHEY, CDR2 SVGAGI. CDR3 nucleotide sequence: TGTGCCAGCAGACATACAGAGAGTGGGAGCGCCCAGTACTTA. Translation: CASRHTESGSAQYL.

This clonotype was seen at least ten times. The chain is built from TRBV5-1 and TRBJ2-1; D might be TRBD2 (5 bases). Germline values: CDR1 SGHRS, CDR2 YFSETQ. The V gene lost 0 bases and the J gene lost 7 bases, with 17 bases spanning the gap. This CDR3 contains 16 residues. The CDR3 protein is CASSLVSGSGGNEQFF. The CDR3 nucleotides read TGCGCCAGCAGCTTGGTGTCGGGATCAGGTGGGAATGAGCAGTTCTTC.

This clonotype showed up just a few times. The J gene is TRBJ2-7, the V gene TRBV5-1; 15 bases are shared with TRBD2. From germline, CDR1 is SGHRS and CDR2 YFSETQ. The CDR3 consists of 15 residues. After removal of 2 bases from V and 5 bases from J, the junction contained 2 bases not matched to a gene. The CDR3 reads CASSFGLAGGDEQYF. The CDR3 region has the DNA TGCGCCAGCAGCTTTGGACTAGCGGGAGGGGACGAGCAGTACTTC.

This clonotype has a handful of counts. The chain couples TRBV7-3 to TRBJ2-1, with D perhaps matching TRBD2 (5 bases). Germline V gene sequence: CDR1 SGHTA, CDR2 FQGTGA. The CDR3 contains 13 residues. V was cut by 2 bases and J by 5 bases, with 7 bases left in between. The CDR3 DNA follows: TGTGCCAGCAGCTTACTAGCAAACAATGAGCAGTTCTTC. Protein product: CASSLLANNEQFF. Using reference TRBV7-3 and TRBJ2-1 for the parts outside the CDR3, the full variable domain is GAGVSQTPSNKVTEKGKYVELRCDPISGHTALYWYRQSLGQGPEFLIYFQGTGAADDSGLPNDRFFAVRPEGSVSTLKIQRTERGDSAVYLCASSLLANNEQFFGPGTRLTVL.

This clonotype was recorded a few times. The rearrangement joins TRBV10-3 to TRBJ1-3, with D maybe TRBD1 (5 bases). Germline CDR1 reads ENHRY; CDR2 reads SYGVKD. The CDR3 covers 16 residues. Deletions cut 8 bases from V and 0 bases from J, with 17 bases between. Written as DNA, the CDR3 is TGTGCCATCGGGTCTACAGGCCTATACTCTGGAAACACCATATATTTT. This codes for CAIGSTGLYSGNTIYF.

The chain couples TRBV20-1 to TRBJ2-5, with D tentatively TRBD1 or TRBD2 (5 bases each). Trimming pared 7 bases from V and 1 base from J, leaving 19 bases between. The CDR3 spans 15 residues. CDR1 and CDR2 from the germline V gene are DFQATT and SNEGSKA (reference sequence). The CDR3 DNA sequence: TGCAGTGTCAAGAGAGAGGGGCCTCTCCAAGAGACCCAGTACTTC. Residues: CSVKREGPLQETQYF.

This clonotype showed up just a few times. The V call is TRBV7-9, the J call TRBJ2-1, with TRBD2 matching over 9 bases. The V and J ends lost 2 bases and 8 bases, in that order; junction bases with no gene match: 7. Germline loops: CDR1 SEHNR, CDR2 FQNEAQ (reference sequence). This CDR3 comprises 15 residues. In DNA, the CDR3 is TGTGCCAGCAGCTTACTCACTAGCGGGTGGGATGAGCAGTTCTTC. Encoded protein: CASSLLTSGWDEQFF. Full variable domain (outside the CDR3, taken from reference TRBV7-9 and TRBJ2-1): DTGVSQNPRHKITKRGQNVTFRCDPISEHNRLYWYRQTLGQGPEFLTYFQNEAQLEKSRLLSDRFSAERPKGSFSTLEIQRTEQGDSAMYLCASSLLTSGWDEQFFGPGTRLTVL.

There are many counts of this clonotype. The genes are TRBV18 and TRBJ2-3; the D gene is possibly TRBD2 (5 bases). The CDR3 is 17 amino acids. The germline gives CDR1 KGHSH, CDR2 LQKENI. The V end lost 6 bases, the J end lost 1 base, and 20 bases lay between the germline ends. The CDR3 spells CASSPVAIRPRTDTQYF. DNA for the CDR3: TGTGCCAGCTCTCCTGTAGCGATTCGACCCCGCACAGATACGCAGTATTTT.

The rearrangement joins TRBV12-3 or TRBV12-4 to TRBJ1-2, with D perhaps TRBD1 (5 bases). Trimming took 6 bases from V and 7 from J, leaving 21 bases between them. This CDR3 is built from 15 residues. The CDR3, as DNA: TGTGCCAGCAGCCCAGGCCCAGGCGCCGGGGGTGGCTACACCTTC. This translates into CASSPGPGAGGGYTF.

This clonotype was seen more than once but under ten times. The CDR3, as DNA: TGTGCCACCAGTGATACGGGACAGGGGGCAAATGAGCAGTTCTTC. The encoded protein is CATSDTGQGANEQFF. This chain uses TRBV24-1 with TRBJ2-1; 12 bases match TRBD1. The CDR3 is 15 residues long. Germline trimming cut 3 bases from V and 7 bases from J; bases unmatched to any gene: 3. CDR1 is KGHDR and CDR2 is SFDVKD in the germline V gene.

This CDR3 reads CAWRLTGTSGRDRNIQYF. The CDR3 bases are TGTGCCTGGAGACTCACCGGGACTAGCGGGAGGGATAGAAACATTCAGTACTTC. This chain joins TRBV30 and TRBJ2-4, with 16 bases matching TRBD2. V was clipped by 3 bases and J by 6 bases; unmatched bases: 11. The V gene's germline CDR1 is GTSNPN and CDR2 SVGIG (reference sequence). This CDR3 comprises 18 residues.

This clonotype was seen a few times. CDR3 sequence: CAADSSSYEQYF. For the CDR3, the DNA is TGTGCCGCCGACAGTTCCTCCTACGAGCAGTACTTC. The chain couples TRBV28 to TRBJ2-7; perhaps TRBD1 as D (5 bases). With 11 bases removed from V and 0 bases from J, the gap between germline ends came to 11 bases. This CDR3 has 12 amino acids. The germline V gene has CDR1 MDHEN and CDR2 SYDVKM. The full variable domain, rest sourced from reference TRBV28 and TRBJ2-7, is DVKVTQSSRYLVKRTGEKVFLECVQDMDHENMFWYRQDPGLGLRLIYFSYDVKMKEKGDIPEGYSVSREKKERFSLILESASTNQTSMYLCAADSSSYEQYFGPGTRLTVT.

The genes are TRBV24-1 and TRBJ2-1, with D perhaps being TRBD1 or TRBD2 (5 bases each). V was cut by 0 bases and J by 7 bases, with 9 bases left in between. This CDR3 region has 14 residues. Germline V gene data show CDR1 as KGHDR and CDR2 as SFDVKD. CDR3 region: CATSDLRGRNEQFF. The CDR3 nucleotides read TGTGCCACCAGTGATTTGCGGGGCAGGAATGAGCAGTTCTTC.

The chain links TRBV2 to TRBJ2-3; D is possibly TRBD2 (5 bases). This CDR3 has 15 residues. Trimming took off 1 base at V and 0 bases at J, with 8 bases between the two ends. Germline values: CDR1 SNHLY, CDR2 FYNNEI. CDR3 loop: CASSEVRTSTDTQYF. In DNA form, the CDR3 reads TGTGCCAGCAGTGAAGTGAGGACTAGCACAGATACGCAGTATTTT.

In this sample, this clonotype turned up many times. V is TRBV5-1 and J is TRBJ2-7; TRBD2 matches at 9 bases. The CDR3 is made up of 14 amino acids. Germline V gene data show CDR1 as SGHRS and CDR2 as YFSETQ. J was trimmed by 2 bases and V by 6 bases; bases with no gene match: 6. The CDR3 region has the DNA TGCGCCAGCAAAAGGCGGGAGGGTCCCTACGAGCAGTACTTC. Translated, it gives CASKRREGPYEQYF.

The chain is built from TRBV7-9 and TRBJ2-7; TRBD2 agrees at 11 bases. Looked up from germline, CDR1 is SEHNR and CDR2 is FQNEAQ (reference sequence). CDR3 length: 15 residues. Germline trimming cut 5 bases from V and 5 bases from J; bases unmatched to any gene: 8. The CDR3 DNA follows: TGTGCCAGCAGCCCGACGACTAGCGGGACCCACGAGCAGTACTTC. This encodes CASSPTTSGTHEQYF.

The table lists this clonotype with many counts. One end of the junction fails to match germline, which may point to a read error. The rearrangement joins TRBV5-1 to TRBJ2-3; D remains unclear. The CDR3 consists of 12 residues. Germline CDR1 and CDR2: SGHRS and YFSETQ. CDR3 protein: CASSLWGDTQYF. DNA for the CDR3: TGTGCCAGCAGCCTTTGGGGAGATACGCAGTATTTT.

This chain links TRBV5-1 with TRBJ2-3, with 8 bases fitting TRBD2. Losses at the gene ends were 1 base for V and 2 bases for J; bases not matched to a gene: 3. The CDR3 contains 15 residues. Germline V gene data show CDR1 as SGHRS and CDR2 as YFSETQ. CDR3 region: CASSLTLAATDTQYF. The CDR3 DNA reads TGCGCCAGCAGCTTGACACTAGCGGCCACAGATACGCAGTATTTT.

The chain has TRBV29-1 and TRBJ2-7; TRBD2 aligns across 10 bases. The CDR3 has 15 residues. The germline CDR1 and CDR2 sequences are SQVTM and ANQGSEA. V dropped 5 bases and J dropped 7; count of bases not matched to a gene: 14. CDR3 sequence reads: CSVCLAGVYWREQYF. CDR3 coding DNA: TGCAGCGTTTGTCTAGCGGGAGTCTATTGGCGGGAGCAGTACTTC.

This clonotype was observed a handful of times. The chain uses TRBV7-9 and TRBJ2-7; D tentatively reads TRBD1 or TRBD2 (6 bases each). V lost 5 bases to trimming and J lost 7 bases, with 21 bases between them. This CDR3 comprises 15 residues. In germline, CDR1 is SEHNR, CDR2 FQNEAQ (reference sequence). The CDR3, as DNA: TGTGCCAGCAGCCCAGGGGACTCTTGGAAACTGGAGCAGTACTTC. This codes for CASSPGDSWKLEQYF.

This clonotype showed up just a few times. The rearrangement links TRBV20-1 to TRBJ1-5; D perhaps matches TRBD1 (5 bases). V shed 6 bases and J shed 2 bases, with 11 bases lying between them. From germline, CDR1 is DFQATT and CDR2 SNEGSKA (reference sequence). CDR3 length: 13 residues. The CDR3 loop is CSAERGGNQPQHF. The CDR3 DNA reads as TGCAGTGCCGAAAGAGGGGGCAATCAGCCCCAGCATTTT.

V is TRBV18 and J is TRBJ2-2; D is perhaps TRBD2 (5 bases). Trimming took 1 base from V and 0 from J, leaving 9 bases between them. The CDR3 runs to 16 residues. Germline-derived CDR1 and CDR2 are KGHSH and LQKENI. CDR3 region: CASSPRSGANTGELFF. The CDR3 nucleotides are TGTGCCAGCTCACCACGGAGCGGAGCGAACACCGGGGAGCTGTTTTTT.

Only a few counts were recorded for this clonotype. The rearrangement links TRBV27 to TRBJ2-3; 11 bases are shared with TRBD1. The germline gives CDR1 MNHEY, CDR2 SMNVEV (reference sequence). The CDR3 is 18 amino acids. Unmatched junction bases numbered 12, after V lost 6 bases and J lost 1 base. CDR3 protein: CASSWTGGIIGGTDTQYF. DNA of the CDR3: TGTGCCAGCAGCTGGACAGGGGGCATTATAGGTGGCACAGATACGCAGTATTTT.

The rearrangement uses TRBV4-2 and TRBJ2-3; no reliable D call. The germline V and J ends were trimmed by 2 bases and 2 bases, with 8 bases remaining between them. This CDR3 comprises 14 residues. Germline CDR1 is LGHNA and CDR2 is YNFKEQ. The CDR3 sequence is CASSQRSVTDTQYF. The CDR3 DNA follows: TGTGCCAGCAGCCAACGGAGCGTCACAGATACGCAGTATTTT.